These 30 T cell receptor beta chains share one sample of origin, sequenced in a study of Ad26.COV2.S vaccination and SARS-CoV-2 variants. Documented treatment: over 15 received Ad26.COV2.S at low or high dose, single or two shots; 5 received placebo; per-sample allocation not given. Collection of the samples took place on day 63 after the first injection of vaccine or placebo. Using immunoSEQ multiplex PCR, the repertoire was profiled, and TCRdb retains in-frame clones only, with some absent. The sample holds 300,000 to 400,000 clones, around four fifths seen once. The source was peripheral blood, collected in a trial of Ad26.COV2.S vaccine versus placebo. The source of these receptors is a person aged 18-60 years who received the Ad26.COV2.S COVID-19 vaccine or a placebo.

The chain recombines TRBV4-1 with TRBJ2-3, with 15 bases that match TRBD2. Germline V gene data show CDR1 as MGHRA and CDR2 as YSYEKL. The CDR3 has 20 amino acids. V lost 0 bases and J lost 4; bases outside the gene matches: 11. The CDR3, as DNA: TGCGCCAGCAGCCAAGACGGGACTAGCGGGGGGCCCGTTGGTGCAGATACGCAGTATTTT. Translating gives CASSQDGTSGGPVGADTQYF.

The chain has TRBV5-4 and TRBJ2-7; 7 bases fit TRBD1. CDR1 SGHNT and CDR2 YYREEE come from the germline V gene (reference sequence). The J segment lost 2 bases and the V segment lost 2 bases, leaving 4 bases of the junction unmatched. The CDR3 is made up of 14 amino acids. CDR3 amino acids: CASSLRDSAYEQYF. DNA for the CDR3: TGTGCCAGCAGCTTAAGGGACAGCGCCTACGAGCAGTACTTC.

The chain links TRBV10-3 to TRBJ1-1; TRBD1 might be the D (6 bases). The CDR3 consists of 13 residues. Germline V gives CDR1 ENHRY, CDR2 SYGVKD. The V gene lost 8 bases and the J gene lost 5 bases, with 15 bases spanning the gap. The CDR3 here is CAIWTAGNTEAFF. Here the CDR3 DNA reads TGTGCCATCTGGACAGCCGGGAATACTGAAGCTTTCTTT.

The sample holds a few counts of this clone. Written as DNA, the CDR3 is TGCGCCAGCAGTCAATCCGTAGGTCCGGGAGAGGCGTTTGTCTTGGCAAATTCACCCCTCCACTTT. It translates to CASSQSVGPGEAFVLANSPLHF. V and J are TRBV23-1 and TRBJ1-6; no firm D call. TRBV23-1 is assigned to the ORF class and has an uncertain function. The CDR3 is 22 amino acids. V was cut by 0 bases and J by 7 bases, with 31 bases left in between.

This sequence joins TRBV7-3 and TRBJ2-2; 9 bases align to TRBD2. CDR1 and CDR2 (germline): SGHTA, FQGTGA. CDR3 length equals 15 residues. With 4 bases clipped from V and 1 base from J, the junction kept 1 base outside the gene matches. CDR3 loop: CASSSTSGNTGELFF. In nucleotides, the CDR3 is TGTGCCAGCAGCTCGACTAGCGGGAACACCGGGGAGCTGTTTTTT.

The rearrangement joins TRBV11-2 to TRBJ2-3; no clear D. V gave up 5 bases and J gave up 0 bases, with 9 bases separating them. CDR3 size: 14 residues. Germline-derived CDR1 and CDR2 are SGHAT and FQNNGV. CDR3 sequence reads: CASSQTASTDTQYF. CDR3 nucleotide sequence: TGTGCCAGCAGCCAAACAGCTAGCACAGATACGCAGTATTTT.

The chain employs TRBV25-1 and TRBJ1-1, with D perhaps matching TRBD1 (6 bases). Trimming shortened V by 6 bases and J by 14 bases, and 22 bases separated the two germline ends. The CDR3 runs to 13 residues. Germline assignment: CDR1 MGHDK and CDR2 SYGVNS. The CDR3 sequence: CASRRPAGEGLFF. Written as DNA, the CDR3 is TGTGCCAGCAGACGACCTGCAGGGGAAGGGTTGTTCTTT.

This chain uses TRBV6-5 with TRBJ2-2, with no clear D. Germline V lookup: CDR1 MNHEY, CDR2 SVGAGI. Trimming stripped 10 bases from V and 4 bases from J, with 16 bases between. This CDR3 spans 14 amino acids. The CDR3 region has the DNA TGTGCCATTTCCCCGACACTTACCACCGGGGAGCTGTTTTTT. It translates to CAISPTLTTGELFF.

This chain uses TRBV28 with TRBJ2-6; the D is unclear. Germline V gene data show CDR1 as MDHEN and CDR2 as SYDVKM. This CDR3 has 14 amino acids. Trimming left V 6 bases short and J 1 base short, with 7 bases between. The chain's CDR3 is CASRSPSGANVLTF. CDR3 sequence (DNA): TGTGCCAGCAGGAGCCCATCTGGGGCCAACGTCCTGACTTTC.

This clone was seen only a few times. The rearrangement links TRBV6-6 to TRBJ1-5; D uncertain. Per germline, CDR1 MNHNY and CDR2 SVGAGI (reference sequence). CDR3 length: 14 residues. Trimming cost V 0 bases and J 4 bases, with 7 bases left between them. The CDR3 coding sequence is TGTGCCAGCAGTTACTCAGGGTCAAATCAGCCCCAGCATTTT. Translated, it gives CASSYSGSNQPQHF.

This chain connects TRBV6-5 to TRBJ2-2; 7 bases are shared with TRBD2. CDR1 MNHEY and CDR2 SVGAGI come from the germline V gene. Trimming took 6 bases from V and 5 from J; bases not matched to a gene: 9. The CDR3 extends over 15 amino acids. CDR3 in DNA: TGTGCCAGCAGCCGCGGGACCGGGGGGACCGGGGAGCTGTTTTTT. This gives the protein CASSRGTGGTGELFF.

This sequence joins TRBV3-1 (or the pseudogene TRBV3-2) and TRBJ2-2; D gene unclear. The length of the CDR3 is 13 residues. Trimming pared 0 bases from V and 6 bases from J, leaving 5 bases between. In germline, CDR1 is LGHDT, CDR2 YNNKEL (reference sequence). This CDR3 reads CASSQDPAGELFF. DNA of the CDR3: TGTGCCAGCAGCCAAGATCCGGCCGGGGAGCTGTTTTTT.

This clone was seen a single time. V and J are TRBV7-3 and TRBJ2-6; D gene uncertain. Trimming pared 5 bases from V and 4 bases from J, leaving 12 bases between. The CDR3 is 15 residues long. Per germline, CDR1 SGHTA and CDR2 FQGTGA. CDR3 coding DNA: TGTGCCAGCAGCCCGGGTCCGGCCGGGGCCAACGTCCTGACTTTC. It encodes CASSPGPAGANVLTF.

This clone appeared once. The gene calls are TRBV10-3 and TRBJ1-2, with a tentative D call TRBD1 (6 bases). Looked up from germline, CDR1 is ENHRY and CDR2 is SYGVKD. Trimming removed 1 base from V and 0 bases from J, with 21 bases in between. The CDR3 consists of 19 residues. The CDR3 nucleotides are TGTGCCATCAGTGAGTTTTACAGGGCGTCGGCTAAAGCTAACTATGGCTACACCTTC. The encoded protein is CAISEFYRASAKANYGYTF.

CDR3 sequence: CASSFQTGSWANVLTF. The CDR3 bases are TGCGCCAGCAGCTTTCAGACGGGGTCTTGGGCCAACGTCCTGACTTTC. V gene TRBV4-1 combines with J gene TRBJ2-6; possibly TRBD2 for D (5 bases). There are 16 residues in the CDR3. With 5 bases removed from V and 5 bases from J, the gap between germline ends came to 16 bases. Germline V gives CDR1 MGHRA, CDR2 YSYEKL.

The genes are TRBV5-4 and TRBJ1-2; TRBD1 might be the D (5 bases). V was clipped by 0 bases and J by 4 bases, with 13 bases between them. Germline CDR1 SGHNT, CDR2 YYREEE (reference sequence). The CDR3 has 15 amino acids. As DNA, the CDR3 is TGTGCCAGCAGCTTGGTCGGCAGGGAAGCCTATGGCTACACCTTC. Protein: CASSLVGREAYGYTF.

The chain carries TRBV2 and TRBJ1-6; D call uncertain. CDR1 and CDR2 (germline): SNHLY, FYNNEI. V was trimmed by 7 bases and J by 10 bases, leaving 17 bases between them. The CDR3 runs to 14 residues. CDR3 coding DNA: TGTGCCAGCACAACGAACGCTCCCAGATCACCCCTCCACTTT. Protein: CASTTNAPRSPLHF.

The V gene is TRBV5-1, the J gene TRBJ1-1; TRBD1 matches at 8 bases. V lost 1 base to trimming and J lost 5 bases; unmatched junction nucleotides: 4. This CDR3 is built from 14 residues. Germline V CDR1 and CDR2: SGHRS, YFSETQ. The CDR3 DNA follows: TGCGCCAGCAGCTTGCAGGGGGCGCAAACTGAAGCTTTCTTT. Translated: CASSLQGAQTEAFF.

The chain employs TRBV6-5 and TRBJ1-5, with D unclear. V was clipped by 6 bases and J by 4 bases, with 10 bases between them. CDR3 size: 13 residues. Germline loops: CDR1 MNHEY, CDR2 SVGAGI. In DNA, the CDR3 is TGTGCCAGCAGAAACACAGCAAATCAGCCCCAGCATTTT. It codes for CASRNTANQPQHF.

The CDR3 sequence is CASSPQGAPSSYEQYF. CDR3 sequence (DNA): TGTGCCAGCAGCCCCCAGGGGGCGCCCAGTTCCTACGAGCAGTACTTC. The V call is TRBV7-2, the J call TRBJ2-7; 8 nucleotides agree with TRBD1. The CDR3 has 16 amino acids. Germline V CDR1 and CDR2: SGHTA, FQGNSA. Germline trimming cut 5 bases from V and 1 base from J; bases unmatched to any gene: 10.

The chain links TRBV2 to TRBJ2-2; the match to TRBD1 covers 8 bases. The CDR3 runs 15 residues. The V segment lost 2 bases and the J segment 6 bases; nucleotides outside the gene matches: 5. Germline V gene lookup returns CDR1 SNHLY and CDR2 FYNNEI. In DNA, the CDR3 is TGTGCCAGCAGTGAAAACCAGGGGGCAGCCGGGGAGCTGTTTTTT. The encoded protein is CASSENQGAAGELFF. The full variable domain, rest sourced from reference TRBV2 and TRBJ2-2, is EPEVTQTPSHQVTQMGQEVILRCVPISNHLYFYWYRQILGQKVEFLVSFYNNEISEKSEIFDDQFSVERPDGSNFTLKIRSTKLEDSAMYFCASSENQGAAGELFFGEGSRLTVL.

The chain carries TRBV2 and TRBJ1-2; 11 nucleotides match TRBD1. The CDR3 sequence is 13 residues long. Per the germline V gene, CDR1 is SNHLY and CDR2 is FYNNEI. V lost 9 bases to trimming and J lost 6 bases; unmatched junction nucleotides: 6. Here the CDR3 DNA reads TGTGCCAGTAGAGGACAGGGGGCTCATGGCTACACCTTC. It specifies CASRGQGAHGYTF.

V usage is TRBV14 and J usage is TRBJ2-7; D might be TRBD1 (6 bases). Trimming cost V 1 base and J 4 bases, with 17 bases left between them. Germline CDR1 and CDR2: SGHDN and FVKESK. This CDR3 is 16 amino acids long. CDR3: CASSQGWIGQRYEQYF. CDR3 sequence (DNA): TGTGCCAGCAGCCAAGGGTGGATAGGACAGAGATACGAGCAGTACTTC. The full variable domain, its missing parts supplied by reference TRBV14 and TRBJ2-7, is EAGVTQFPSHSVIEKGQTVTLRCDPISGHDNLYWYRRVMGKEIKFLLHFVKESKQDESGMPNNRFLAERTGGTYSTLKVQPAELEDSGVYFCASSQGWIGQRYEQYFGPGTRLTVT.

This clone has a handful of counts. This CDR3 is CASSHWGGDEQYF. The CDR3, as DNA: TGCGCCAGCAGCCACTGGGGGGGGGATGAGCAGTACTTC. The chain recombines TRBV4-1 with TRBJ2-7; 7 bases match TRBD2. The CDR3 extends over 13 amino acids. Trimming at V came to 3 bases and at J to 7 bases, leaving 6 bases not matched to a gene. Germline CDR1 and CDR2: MGHRA and YSYEKL.

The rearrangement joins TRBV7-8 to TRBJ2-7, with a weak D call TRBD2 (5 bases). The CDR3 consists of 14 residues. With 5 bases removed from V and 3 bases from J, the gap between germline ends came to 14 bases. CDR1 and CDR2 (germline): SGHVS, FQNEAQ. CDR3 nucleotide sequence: TGTGCCAGCAGCGTCCGGGGTGGGGTCTACGAGCAGTACTTC. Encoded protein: CASSVRGGVYEQYF.

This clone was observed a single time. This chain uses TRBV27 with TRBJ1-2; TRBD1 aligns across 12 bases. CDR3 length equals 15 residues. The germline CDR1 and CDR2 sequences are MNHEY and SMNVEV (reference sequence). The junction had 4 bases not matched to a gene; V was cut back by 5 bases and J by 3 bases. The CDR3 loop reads CASSTGTGGHYGYTF. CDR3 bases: TGTGCCAGCAGTACAGGGACAGGGGGCCACTATGGCTACACCTTC.

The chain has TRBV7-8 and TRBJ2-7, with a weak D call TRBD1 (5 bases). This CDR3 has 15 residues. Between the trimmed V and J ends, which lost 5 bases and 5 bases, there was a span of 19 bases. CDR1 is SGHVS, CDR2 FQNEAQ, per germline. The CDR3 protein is CASSQGSLGVHEQYF. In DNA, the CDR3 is TGTGCCAGCAGCCAGGGTAGCTTAGGGGTCCACGAGCAGTACTTC. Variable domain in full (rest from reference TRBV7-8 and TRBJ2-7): GAGVSQSPRYKVAKRGQDVALRCDPISGHVSLFWYQQALGQGPEFLTYFQNEAQLDKSGLPSDRFFAERPEGSVSTLKIQRTQQEDSAVYLCASSQGSLGVHEQYFGPGTRLTVT.

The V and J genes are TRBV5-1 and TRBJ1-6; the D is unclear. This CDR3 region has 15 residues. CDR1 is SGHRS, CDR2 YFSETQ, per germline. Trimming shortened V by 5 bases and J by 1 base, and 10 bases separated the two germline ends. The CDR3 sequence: CASSLDLSYNSPLHF. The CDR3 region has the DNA TGCGCCAGCAGTCTGGACTTATCCTATAATTCACCCCTCCACTTT. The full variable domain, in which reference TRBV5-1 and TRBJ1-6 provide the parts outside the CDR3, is KAGVTQTPRYLIKTRGQQVTLSCSPISGHRSVSWYQQTPGQGLQFLFEYFSETQRNKGNFPGRFSGRQFSNSRSEMNVSTLELGDSALYLCASSLDLSYNSPLHFGNGTRLTVT.

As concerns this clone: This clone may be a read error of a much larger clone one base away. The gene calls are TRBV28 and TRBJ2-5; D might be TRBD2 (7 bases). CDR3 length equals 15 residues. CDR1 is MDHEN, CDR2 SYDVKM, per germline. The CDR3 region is CASCLGGGAVETQYF. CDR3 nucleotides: TGTGCCAGCTGTTTGGGTGGGGGGGCCGTGGAGACCCAGTACTTC. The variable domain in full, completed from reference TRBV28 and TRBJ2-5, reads DVKVTQSSRYLVKRTGEKVFLECVQDMDHENMFWYRQDPGLGLRLIYFSYDVKMKEKGDIPEGYSVSREKKERFSLILESASTNQTSMYLCASCLGGGAVETQYFGPGTRLLVL.

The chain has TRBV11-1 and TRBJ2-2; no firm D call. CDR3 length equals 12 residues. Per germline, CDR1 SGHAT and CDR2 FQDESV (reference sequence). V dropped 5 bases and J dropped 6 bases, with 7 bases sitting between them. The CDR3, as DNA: TGTGCCAGCAGCGGGGATTCCGGGGAGCTGTTTTTT. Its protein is CASSGDSGELFF.